Following are 5 T cell receptor beta chains from one sample sequenced in a study. TCRdb re-called the reads with MiXCR, one entry per CDR3 protein. The sample shows several thousand distinct CDR3 sequences, 32% of them seen only once. Sequencing was performed on blood. The receptor source for this set is a human donor.

In this sample, this clonotype turned up many times. This chain uses TRBV4-2 with TRBJ2-1; TRBD1 matches at 7 bases. This CDR3 region has 15 residues. The junction had 5 bases not matched to a gene; V was cut back by 4 bases and J by 2 bases. Germline V CDR1 and CDR2: LGHNA, YNFKEQ. In DNA, the CDR3 is TGTGCCAGCAGCCCGGGACAGTCACCCTACAATGAGCAGTTCTTC. Protein sequence: CASSPGQSPYNEQFF.

As concerns this clonotype: The DNA is left out, because the CDR3 cannot be placed on it with certainty; the CDR3 is given as TCRdb lists it. This chain joins TRBV20-1 and TRBJ2-2. The germline CDR1 and CDR2 sequences are DFQATT and SNEGSKA (reference sequence). The CDR3 numbers 9 amino acids, ends counted. CDR3 loop: CRFQGSCFF.

This clonotype appeared a single time. This chain uses TRBV20-1 with TRBJ1-5; D is undetermined. The V end lost 1 base, the J end lost 0 bases, and 10 bases lay between the germline ends. The CDR3 extends over 15 amino acids. The germline gives CDR1 DFQATT, CDR2 SNEGSKA (reference sequence). The CDR3 sequence: CSARVWGSSNQPQHF. CDR3 in DNA: TGCAGTGCTAGAGTTTGGGGTAGTAGCAATCAGCCCCAGCATTTT.

Ten or more counts support this clonotype. The rearrangement links TRBV4-2 to TRBJ2-5; D possibly uses TRBD1 or TRBD2 (6 bases each). This CDR3 has 15 residues. Trimming left V 0 bases short and J 5 bases short, with 13 bases between. Germline V gene sequence: CDR1 LGHNA, CDR2 YNFKEQ. The CDR3 loop reads CASSQEGLGGETQYF. The CDR3 DNA reads as TGTGCCAGCAGCCAAGAGGGCCTAGGGGGGGAGACCCAGTACTTC.

In its sample, this clonotype was seen once. This chain joins TRBV29-1 and TRBJ1-3; TRBD1 agrees at 7 bases. Trimming took 6 bases from V and 7 from J; bases not matched to a gene: 9. Germline CDR1 reads SQVTM; CDR2 reads ANQGSEA. The CDR3 is 13 amino acids. This CDR3 is CSVVRGQMNTIYF. As DNA, the CDR3 is TGCAGCGTGGTAAGGGGACAGATGAACACCATATATTTT.